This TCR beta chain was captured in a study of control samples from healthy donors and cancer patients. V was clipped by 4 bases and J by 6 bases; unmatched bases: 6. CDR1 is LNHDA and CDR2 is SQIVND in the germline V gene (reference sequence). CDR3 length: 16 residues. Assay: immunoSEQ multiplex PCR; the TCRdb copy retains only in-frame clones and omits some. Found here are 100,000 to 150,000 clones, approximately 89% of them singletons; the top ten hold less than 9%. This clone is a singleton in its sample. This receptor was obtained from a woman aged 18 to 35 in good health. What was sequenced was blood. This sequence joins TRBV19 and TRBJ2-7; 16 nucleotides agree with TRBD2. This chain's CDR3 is CASSKGLAGGIGEQYF. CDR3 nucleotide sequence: TGTGCCAGTAGTAAGGGACTAGCGGGAGGGATCGGCGAGCAGTACTTC.